The 8 T cell receptor beta chains below were found in one sample sequenced in a study of blood T cell repertoires in COVID-19. Clones were read by immunoSEQ multiplex PCR, and TCRdb kept only the in-frame ones, dropping some. Of about 300,000 clones in the sample, roughly 88% were seen once. The source material was peripheral blood. These TCRs come from a woman between 50 and 59 years old with acute or convalescent COVID-19.

The V gene is TRBV29-1, the J gene TRBJ1-1, with 7 bases lining up with TRBD1. CDR3 length: 14 residues. With 7 bases clipped from V and 4 bases from J, the junction kept 12 bases outside the gene matches. Germline CDR1 reads SQVTM; CDR2 reads ANQGSEA. CDR3: CSGNRDRSSTEAFF. CDR3 nucleotides: TGCAGCGGTAACCGGGACAGAAGTAGCACTGAAGCTTTCTTT.

This rearrangement joins TRBV4-3 to TRBJ1-1; D is possibly TRBD1 (5 bases). CDR1 LGHNA and CDR2 YSLEER come from the germline V gene. This CDR3 has 14 amino acids. Trimming removed 1 base at V and 2 bases at J, with 8 bases between. CDR3 bases: TGCGCCAGCAGCCAAGGACAGATAAACACTGAAGCTTTCTTT. As protein: CASSQGQINTEAFF.

The chain uses TRBV7-8 and TRBJ2-7; D is perhaps TRBD2 (6 bases). The V end was cut by 1 base, the J end by 6 bases, with 13 bases between. Germline V gene data show CDR1 as SGHVS and CDR2 as FQNEAQ. The CDR3 length is 14 residues. DNA of the CDR3: TGTGCCAGCAGCTTAGGCTTGGGGGGATCCGAGCAGTACTTC. It specifies CASSLGLGGSEQYF.

The V and J genes are TRBV28 and TRBJ1-1, with D uncertain. This CDR3 is 14 amino acids long. Per germline, CDR1 MDHEN and CDR2 SYDVKM. V lost 4 bases to trimming and J lost 3 bases, with 12 bases between them. Written as DNA, the CDR3 is TGTGCCAGCAGTTATCAATCCGAGTACACTGAAGCTTTCTTT. Amino acids: CASSYQSEYTEAFF.

The chain links TRBV6-2 or TRBV6-3 to TRBJ2-1; a weak D match, TRBD2 (5 bases). Germline V gene data show CDR1 as MNHEY and CDR2 as SVGEGT. This CDR3 has 17 residues. V lost 6 bases to trimming and J lost 0 bases, with 18 bases between them. CDR3 nucleotides: TGTGCCAGCAGCTCGAATGGACTGGATAGCTCCTACAATGAGCAGTTCTTC. Translating it yields CASSSNGLDSSYNEQFF.

This chain uses TRBV5-8 with TRBJ2-7; tentatively, D is TRBD2 (5 bases). The germline V gene has CDR1 SGHTS and CDR2 YDEGEE. The CDR3 is 14 residues long. V lost 6 bases and J 5 bases, leaving 18 bases between the germline ends. CDR3 loop: CASTILLVINEQYF. The CDR3 DNA reads TGTGCCAGCACCATCCTACTAGTAATCAACGAGCAGTACTTC.

CDR3 DNA sequence: TGCAGCGTTGTCAGGGGAACAGATACGCAGTATTTT. Its protein product is CSVVRGTDTQYF. The gene calls are TRBV29-1 and TRBJ2-3; D perhaps matches TRBD1 (6 bases). V dropped 4 bases and J dropped 3 bases, with 8 bases sitting between them. The germline V gene has CDR1 SQVTM and CDR2 ANQGSEA. The CDR3 is 12 residues long.

This sequence joins TRBV4-1 and TRBJ2-6; 9 positions match TRBD1. The CDR3 runs to 19 residues. V was pared by 0 bases and J by 0 bases, with 6 bases of the junction left unmatched. Germline values: CDR1 MGHRA, CDR2 YSYEKL. The CDR3 here is CASSQEGQGVFSGANVLTF. The CDR3 coding sequence is TGCGCCAGCAGCCAAGAGGGACAGGGCGTCTTCTCTGGGGCCAACGTCCTGACTTTC.